This T cell receptor (beta chain) was captured by sequencing in a study of cytomegalovirus exposure and HLA in healthy donors. The study, taken as a whole, reports: There were some V segments, including TRBV6-2 and TRBV6-3, excluded as indistinguishable. Specificity for CMV antigens was confirmed in vitro for three of the CMV-associated chains. A list of more than 150 TCR beta chains associated with cytomegalovirus was given. Highly shared sequence variants in one cluster were likely a sequencing artifact.

About this clone itself: The antigen is not known.

The ends were cut back, 0 bases at V and 4 bases at J, with 7 bases in the middle. The germline CDR1 and CDR2 sequences are MGHRA and YSYEKL. The CDR3 is 13 amino acids. Primers included in the PCR were 60 Vbeta and 13 Jbeta primers. Libraries were prepared by immunoSEQ multiplex PCR; TCRdb keeps only in-frame clonotypes and omits some of them. This sample's table has just under 80,000 clones. V and J are TRBV4-1 and TRBJ2-7; D unclear. Sequenced material: PBMCs. This TCR was sampled from a man between 18 and 35 years old in good health and CMV-seropositive. The CDR3 loop is CASSQEPLYEQYF. DNA for the CDR3: TGCGCCAGCAGCCAAGAGCCCCTATACGAGCAGTACTTC.